These 30 T cell receptor beta chains share one sample of origin, sequenced in a study of blood T cell repertoires in COVID-19. Produced via immunoSEQ multiplex PCR; TCRdb's table is partial and in-frame only. The sample comprises under 300,000 clones, nearly 90% of which are singletons, and approximately 0.8% rests with the top ten. The sample comprised peripheral blood. These TCRs come from a woman younger than 45 with acute or convalescent COVID-19.

The V gene is TRBV27, the J gene TRBJ1-1, with TRBD1 identical over 9 bases. Germline-derived CDR1 and CDR2 are MNHEY and SMNVEV (reference sequence). J lost 3 bases, V lost 5 bases, and 7 bases had no gene match. This CDR3 region has 15 residues. The CDR3 here is CASSPGTGWDTEAFF. CDR3 nucleotides: TGTGCCAGCAGTCCCGGGACAGGGTGGGACACTGAAGCTTTCTTT.

The rearrangement joins TRBV7-8 to TRBJ2-3, with D perhaps matching TRBD2 (6 bases). There are 16 residues in the CDR3. Germline V CDR1 and CDR2: SGHVS, FQNEAQ. Trimming cost V 4 bases and J 0 bases, with 14 bases left between them. This CDR3 is CASSSPSSGSTDTQYF. The CDR3 DNA reads as TGTGCCAGCAGCTCCCCGAGCAGCGGGAGCACAGATACGCAGTATTTT.

The chain recombines TRBV7-3 with TRBJ2-3, with D perhaps matching TRBD1 (5 bases). This CDR3 contains 15 residues. Trimming left V 0 bases short and J 5 bases short, with 12 bases between. Germline values: CDR1 SGHTA, CDR2 FQGTGA. The CDR3, as DNA: TGTGCCAGCAGCTTAACTGCCCAGGGTAAAGATACGCAGTATTTT. It yields the protein CASSLTAQGKDTQYF.

About this clone: The junction shows a germline mismatch at one end, possibly a read error. The DNA of the CDR3 is TGTGCCACCAGTGATTTAGCGGGAGCGGGCCGGGGAGCTGTTTTT. Protein product: CATSDLAGAGRGAVF. This rearrangement joins TRBV24-1 to TRBJ2-2; 8 positions match TRBD2. From germline, CDR1 is KGHDR and CDR2 SFDVKD. The CDR3 has 15 residues.

The J gene is TRBJ2-1, the V gene TRBV4-2, with D hard to call. Trimming took off 0 bases at V and 4 bases at J, with 19 bases between the two ends. The CDR3 consists of 18 residues. From germline, CDR1 is LGHNA and CDR2 YNFKEQ. For the CDR3, the DNA is TGTGCCAGCAGCCAAGAATCTGGCGGAGCCCGCCTTTACAATGAGCAGTTCTTC. Amino acid sequence: CASSQESGGARLYNEQFF.

The chain uses TRBV5-6 and TRBJ2-3, with 8 bases aligning to TRBD2. The germline CDR1 and CDR2 sequences are SGHDT and YYEEEE. V lost 5 bases, J lost 2 bases, and 10 bases stayed unmatched. The CDR3 covers 16 residues. In DNA form, the CDR3 reads TGTGCCAGCAGAGGACTAGCATCCCTTTACACAGATACGCAGTATTTT. Amino acids: CASRGLASLYTDTQYF.

This chain uses TRBV5-1 with TRBJ2-7, with a weak D call TRBD2 (5 bases). CDR1 is SGHRS and CDR2 is YFSETQ in the germline V gene. This CDR3 spans 15 amino acids. Deletions cut 5 bases from V and 0 bases from J, with 15 bases between. DNA for the CDR3: TGCGCCAGCAGACAAAGGAGCCGGGGCTCCTACGAGCAGTACTTC. Amino acid sequence: CASRQRSRGSYEQYF.

This clone showed up just once. This rearrangement joins TRBV15 to TRBJ2-7; 7 bases agree with TRBD1. Per germline, CDR1 LNHNV and CDR2 YYDKDF (reference sequence). After removal of 1 base from V and 6 bases from J, the junction contained 3 bases not matched to a gene. The CDR3 is 13 amino acids. The CDR3 DNA sequence: TGTGCCACCAGCAGAGTGGACAGGCTCGAGCAGTACTTC. This translates into CATSRVDRLEQYF.

The rearrangement joins TRBV6-4 to TRBJ2-2; TRBD2 matches at 10 bases. Trimming removed 5 bases from V and 4 bases from J; junction bases left unmatched: 7. The CDR3 is 16 residues long. Germline CDR1 is MRHNA and CDR2 is SNTAGT. DNA for the CDR3: TGTGCCAGCAGTCATGGGCTAGCGGGAGTCACCGGGGAGCTGTTTTTT. It specifies CASSHGLAGVTGELFF.

The chain carries TRBV10-3 and TRBJ2-7, with 7 bases that match TRBD1. With 2 bases clipped from V and 2 bases from J, the junction kept 6 bases outside the gene matches. The CDR3 consists of 15 residues. Germline CDR1 is ENHRY and CDR2 is SYGVKD. CDR3 sequence (DNA): TGTGCCATCAGTGAGAACCCCGGGACAGCCTACGAGCAGTACTTC. Translation: CAISENPGTAYEQYF.

The V and J genes are TRBV5-1 and TRBJ2-5, with D possibly matching TRBD1 (6 bases). The germline gives CDR1 SGHRS, CDR2 YFSETQ. CDR3 length: 12 amino acids. V lost 4 bases to trimming and J lost 3 bases, with 7 bases between them. CDR3 bases: TGCGCCAGCAGCCAGGGGAAAGAGACCCAGTACTTC. It is translated as CASSQGKETQYF.

The chain uses TRBV19 and TRBJ2-1; 11 positions match TRBD2. Germline V lookup: CDR1 LNHDA, CDR2 SQIVND (reference sequence). CDR3 length: 15 amino acids. V shed 6 bases, J shed 8 bases, and the junction held 9 bases outside the gene matches. CDR3 in amino acids: CASRTGTSGRDEQFF. The CDR3 coding sequence is TGTGCCAGTAGGACCGGGACTAGCGGTAGAGATGAGCAGTTCTTC.

The chain carries TRBV11-2 and TRBJ2-7; D unclear. The CDR3 contains 13 residues. From germline, CDR1 is SGHAT and CDR2 FQNNGV. Trimming removed 1 base from V and 6 bases from J, with 10 bases in between. The CDR3 region has the DNA TGTGCCAGCAGCTTAGCTAGATTGAGCGAGCAGTACTTC. Encoded protein: CASSLARLSEQYF. The whole variable domain, filled in from reference TRBV11-2 and TRBJ2-7, reads EAGVAQSPRYKIIEKRQSVAFWCNPISGHATLYWYQQILGQGPKLLIQFQNNGVVDDSQLPKDRFSAERLKGVDSTLKIQPAKLEDSAVYLCASSLARLSEQYFGPGTRLTVT.

This clone was picked up one time. The chain links TRBV19 to TRBJ1-2; D perhaps matches TRBD1 (5 bases). CDR1 and CDR2 from the germline V gene are LNHDA and SQIVND (reference sequence). The CDR3 covers 14 residues. The V gene lost 5 bases and the J gene lost 4 bases, with 14 bases spanning the gap. In DNA, the CDR3 is TGTGCCAGTAGTCCCAAGGGGTCAAGCTATGGCTACACCTTC. Protein sequence: CASSPKGSSYGYTF.

The chain carries TRBV19 and TRBJ2-7; D ambiguous. Trimming took off 3 bases at V and 2 bases at J, with 8 bases between the two ends. The germline V gene has CDR1 LNHDA and CDR2 SQIVND (reference sequence). This CDR3 region has 13 residues. The chain's CDR3 is CASSMITTYEQYF. In DNA form, the CDR3 reads TGTGCCAGTAGTATGATCACAACCTACGAGCAGTACTTC.

The CDR3 DNA reads TGTGCCAGCAGTTCGAGCGGGAGTGGATCCTACGAGCAGTACTTC. This gives the protein CASSSSGSGSYEQYF. This chain links TRBV28 with TRBJ2-7; the match to TRBD2 covers 8 bases. The CDR3 runs to 15 residues. V shed 4 bases and J 1 base; nucleotides not matched to a gene: 6. Germline-derived CDR1 and CDR2 are MDHEN and SYDVKM.

CDR3 protein: CASSHSGSPYEQYF. CDR3 sequence (DNA): TGTGCCAGCAGCCATAGCGGGTCCCCCTACGAGCAGTACTTC. The chain uses TRBV7-6 and TRBJ2-7; 7 bases fit TRBD2. After removal of 5 bases from V and 2 bases from J, the junction contained 6 bases not matched to a gene. The CDR3 is 14 amino acids. Per germline, CDR1 SGHVS and CDR2 FNYEAQ.

This rearrangement joins TRBV6-5 to TRBJ1-5; D is undetermined. With 6 bases removed from V and 0 bases from J, the gap between germline ends came to 12 bases. CDR1 is MNHEY, CDR2 SVGAGI, per germline. The CDR3 loop spans 15 amino acids. For the CDR3, the DNA is TGTGCCAGCAGAACCACAGTCCATAGCAATCAGCCCCAGCATTTT. Its translation is CASRTTVHSNQPQHF.

The chain is built from TRBV21-1 and TRBJ2-3; the listed D gene, TRBD1, was not tested against the DNA. TRBV21-1 is a pseudogene. This CDR3 has 18 residues. CDR3 DNA sequence: TGTGCCAGCAGCAAATACCCAATAGACAGGGGGCGAGGTGATACGCAGTATTTT. Its translation: CASSKYPIDRGRGDTQYF.

This clone was detected a few times. This chain connects TRBV30 to TRBJ1-2, with unresolved D. Germline V gene data show CDR1 as GTSNPN and CDR2 as SVGIG (reference sequence). Trimming removed 2 bases at V and 0 bases at J, with 4 bases between. This CDR3 is 12 amino acids long. The CDR3 here is CAWSYTNYGYTF. The CDR3 DNA sequence: TGTGCCTGGAGTTACACTAACTATGGCTACACCTTC. The whole variable domain, remainder taken from reference TRBV30 and TRBJ1-2, is SQTIHQWPATLVQPVGSPLSLECTVEGTSNPNLYWYRQAAGRGLQLLFYSVGIGQISSEVPQNLSASRPQDRQFILSSKKLLLSDSGFYLCAWSYTNYGYTFGSGTRLTVV.

The V and J genes are TRBV5-5 and TRBJ1-1; 8 bases are shared with TRBD1. Germline V gives CDR1 SGHKS, CDR2 YYEKEE (reference sequence). V gave up 5 bases and J gave up 4 bases; unmatched junction bases: 4. There are 13 residues in the CDR3. This CDR3 is CASRTDRGTEAFF. The CDR3, as DNA: TGTGCCAGCAGGACTGACAGGGGCACTGAAGCTTTCTTT.

The chain uses TRBV12-3 or TRBV12-4 and TRBJ1-3; 7 nucleotides align to TRBD1. The CDR3 is 13 residues long. The V gene end was trimmed by 9 bases and the J gene end by 6 bases; junction bases not matched to a gene: 8. CDR3 nucleotide sequence: TGTGCCAGTCGGGACAGCCTAATAAACACCATATATTTT. Protein sequence: CASRDSLINTIYF.

The rearrangement joins TRBV5-1 to TRBJ1-1; D unclear. The germline V gene encodes CDR1 SGHRS and CDR2 YFSETQ. The CDR3 has 14 amino acids. Between the trimmed V and J ends, which lost 4 bases and 0 bases, there was a span of 10 bases. The CDR3 DNA reads as TGCGCCAGCAGCCCACGGACTGTGAACACTGAAGCTTTCTTT. Amino acids: CASSPRTVNTEAFF. Full variable domain (rest looked up from reference TRBV5-1 and TRBJ1-1): KAGVTQTPRYLIKTRGQQVTLSCSPISGHRSVSWYQQTPGQGLQFLFEYFSETQRNKGNFPGRFSGRQFSNSRSEMNVSTLELGDSALYLCASSPRTVNTEAFFGQGTRLTVV.

This chain joins TRBV6-2 or TRBV6-3 and TRBJ2-1, with TRBD2 matching 11 bases. The CDR3 extends over 19 amino acids. The trim removed 0 bases at V and 1 base at J, leaving 8 bases unmatched. CDR1 is MNHEY and CDR2 is SVGEGT in the germline V gene. The CDR3 nucleotides are TGTGCCAGCAGTTACTCAACGGGACTAGCGGCCTCATCCTACAATGAGCAGTTCTTC. This sequence encodes CASSYSTGLAASSYNEQFF.

J is TRBJ2-5 and V is TRBV2; tentatively, D is TRBD1 (5 bases). CDR1 SNHLY and CDR2 FYNNEI come from the germline V gene. The CDR3 has 14 amino acids. Deletions cut 6 bases from V and 0 bases from J, with 11 bases between. CDR3 coding DNA: TGTGCCAGCAGATTGACAGAAGACCAAGAGACCCAGTACTTC. It translates to CASRLTEDQETQYF.

V usage is TRBV7-6 and J usage is TRBJ2-1; 7 nucleotides match TRBD2. The CDR3 covers 17 residues. V shed 0 bases, J shed 9 bases, and the junction held 14 bases outside the gene matches. The germline CDR1 and CDR2 sequences are SGHVS and FNYEAQ. The CDR3 reads CASSLAYSGMGTGEQFF. For the CDR3, the DNA is TGTGCCAGCAGCTTAGCTTACAGCGGGATGGGGACGGGTGAGCAGTTCTTC.

The V gene is TRBV6-2 or TRBV6-3, the J gene TRBJ2-7, with a weak D call TRBD1 (6 bases). Germline CDR1 MNHEY, CDR2 SVGEGT. V dropped 0 bases and J dropped 3 bases, with 21 bases sitting between them. This CDR3 has 18 residues. The CDR3 DNA reads TGTGCCAGCAGTTACTCCTCCGAACTACAGGGTGTCGTCTACGAGCAGTACTTC. Its protein product is CASSYSSELQGVVYEQYF.

The DNA for the CDR3 is TGTGCCAGCAGTAACCCCGGGGACTCCTACAATGAGCAGTTCTTC. Amino acids: CASSNPGDSYNEQFF. V gene TRBV6-2 or TRBV6-3 combines with J gene TRBJ2-1, with D perhaps TRBD2 (5 bases). Trimming shortened V by 5 bases and J by 0 bases, and 11 bases separated the two germline ends. This CDR3 contains 15 residues. The germline V gene has CDR1 MNHEY and CDR2 SVGEGT.

Concerning this clone: Additional DNA sequences in this sample encode the identical CDR3. The gene calls are TRBV19 and TRBJ2-1; 8 bases are shared with TRBD2. The V segment lost 1 base and the J segment 7 bases; nucleotides outside the gene matches: 3. Germline lookup yields CDR1 LNHDA and CDR2 SQIVND (reference sequence). There are 14 residues in the CDR3. CDR3: CASSIAGGPNEQFF. CDR3 sequence (DNA): TGTGCCAGTAGTATAGCGGGAGGGCCTAATGAGCAGTTCTTC.

The rearrangement uses TRBV27 and TRBJ1-5, with D maybe TRBD1 (6 bases). Germline CDR1 MNHEY, CDR2 SMNVEV (reference sequence). The V and J ends lost 2 bases and 3 bases respectively, with 8 bases between them. This CDR3 has 14 residues. In nucleotides, the CDR3 is TGTGCCAGCAGTTTAGGACAGACCAATCAGCCCCAGCATTTT. This translates into CASSLGQTNQPQHF.